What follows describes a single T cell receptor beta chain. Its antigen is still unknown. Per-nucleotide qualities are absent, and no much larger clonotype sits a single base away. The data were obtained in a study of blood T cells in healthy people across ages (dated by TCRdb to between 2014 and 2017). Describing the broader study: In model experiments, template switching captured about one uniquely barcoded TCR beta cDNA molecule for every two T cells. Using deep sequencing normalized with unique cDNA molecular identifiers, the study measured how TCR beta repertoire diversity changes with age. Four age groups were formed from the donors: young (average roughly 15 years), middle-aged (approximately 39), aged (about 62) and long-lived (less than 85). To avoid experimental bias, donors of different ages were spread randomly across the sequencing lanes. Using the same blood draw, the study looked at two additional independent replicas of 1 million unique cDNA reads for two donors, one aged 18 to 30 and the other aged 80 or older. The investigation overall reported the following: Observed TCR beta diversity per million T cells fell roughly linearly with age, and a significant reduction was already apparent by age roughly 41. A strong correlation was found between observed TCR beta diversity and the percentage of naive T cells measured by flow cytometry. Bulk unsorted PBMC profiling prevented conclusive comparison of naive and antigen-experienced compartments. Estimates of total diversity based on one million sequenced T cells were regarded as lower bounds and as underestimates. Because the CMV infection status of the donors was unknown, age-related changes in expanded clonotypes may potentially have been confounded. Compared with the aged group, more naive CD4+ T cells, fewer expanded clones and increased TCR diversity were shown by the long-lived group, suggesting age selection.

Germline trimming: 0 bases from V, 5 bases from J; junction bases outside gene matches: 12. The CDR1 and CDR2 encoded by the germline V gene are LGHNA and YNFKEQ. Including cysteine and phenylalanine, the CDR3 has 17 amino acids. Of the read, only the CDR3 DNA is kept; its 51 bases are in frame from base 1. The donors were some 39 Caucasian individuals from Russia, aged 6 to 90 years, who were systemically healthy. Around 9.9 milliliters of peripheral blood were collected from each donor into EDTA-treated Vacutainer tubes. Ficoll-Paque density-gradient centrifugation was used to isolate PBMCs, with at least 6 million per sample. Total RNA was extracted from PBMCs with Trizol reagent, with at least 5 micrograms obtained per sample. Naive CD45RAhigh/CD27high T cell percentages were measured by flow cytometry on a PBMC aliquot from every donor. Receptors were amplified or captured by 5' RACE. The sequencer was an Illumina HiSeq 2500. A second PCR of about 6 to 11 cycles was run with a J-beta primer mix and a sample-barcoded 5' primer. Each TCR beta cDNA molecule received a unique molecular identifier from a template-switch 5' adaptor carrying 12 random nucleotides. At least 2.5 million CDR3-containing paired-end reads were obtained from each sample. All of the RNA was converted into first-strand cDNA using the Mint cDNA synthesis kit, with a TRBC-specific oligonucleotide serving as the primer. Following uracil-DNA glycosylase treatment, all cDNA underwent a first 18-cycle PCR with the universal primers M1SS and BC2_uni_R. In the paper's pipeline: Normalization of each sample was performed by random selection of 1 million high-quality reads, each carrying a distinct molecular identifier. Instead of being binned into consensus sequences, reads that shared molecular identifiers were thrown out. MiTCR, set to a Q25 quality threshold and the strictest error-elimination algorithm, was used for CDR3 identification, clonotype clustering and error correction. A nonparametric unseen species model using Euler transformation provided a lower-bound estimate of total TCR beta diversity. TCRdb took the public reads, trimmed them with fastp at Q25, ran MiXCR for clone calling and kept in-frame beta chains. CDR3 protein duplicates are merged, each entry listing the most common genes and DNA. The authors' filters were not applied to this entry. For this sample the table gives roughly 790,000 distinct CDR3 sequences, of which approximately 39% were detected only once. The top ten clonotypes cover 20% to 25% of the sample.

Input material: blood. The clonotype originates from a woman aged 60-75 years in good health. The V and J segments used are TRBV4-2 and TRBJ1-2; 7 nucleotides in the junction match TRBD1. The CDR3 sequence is CASSQDLSDRDTYGYTF. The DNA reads TGTGCCAGCAGCCAAGATTTATCAGACAGGGATACATATGGCTACACCTTC.